This TCR beta chain was recorded in a study of OX40 agonist ivuxolimab in advanced cancers. The CDR3 is made up of 16 amino acids. The germline gives CDR1 SGHVS, CDR2 FNYEAQ. V lost 3 bases to trimming and J lost 7 bases; unmatched junction nucleotides: 3. Method: immunoSEQ multiplex PCR; TCRdb's copy keeps in-frame clones and lacks some. The data show tens of thousands of clones, approximately 90% seen once. Sequencing used CD4+ or CD8+ T cells sorted from blood, obtained in a trial of the OX40 agonist ivuxolimab. The source of this sequence is an adult with an advanced solid tumor such as melanoma, head and neck, liver or kidney cancer. The gene calls are TRBV7-6 and TRBJ2-4, with 16 bases aligning to TRBD2. The CDR3 nucleotides read TGTGCCAGCAGCTTGGGACTAGCGGGAGGGGGGAACATTCAGTACTTC. This codes for CASSLGLAGGGNIQYF.